This TCR beta chain came from a study of OX40 agonist ivuxolimab in advanced cancers. Study details: Patients' therapy was ivuxolimab, an antibody that acts as an agonist of OX40 (CD134).

Sequencing was performed with immunoSEQ multiplex PCR; in TCRdb, only in-frame clones are kept and a portion is missing. This sample has around 70,000 clones, with approximately 80% found just once. Points from the study as a whole: Partial responders at 0.1-3.0 mg/kg showed near-lowest clonal expansion. Clonal expansion by week 6 occurred in CD4+ and CD8+ blood T cells (at 0.1 to 3.0 mg/kg).

Germline lookup yields CDR1 LNHNV and CDR2 YYDKDF (reference sequence). With 0 bases removed from V and 0 bases from J, the gap between germline ends came to 9 bases. The CDR3 runs 16 residues. Comment on this clone: Antigen specificity is unknown.

This TCR came from an adult with an advanced solid tumor such as melanoma, head and neck, liver or kidney cancer. Specimen: CD4+ or CD8+ T cells sorted from blood, collected in a trial of the OX40 agonist ivuxolimab. V usage is TRBV15 and J usage is TRBJ1-3; D is uncertain. This chain's CDR3 is CATSREGRHSGNTIYF. The CDR3 bases are TGTGCCACCAGCAGAGAAGGACGGCACTCTGGAAACACCATATATTTT.